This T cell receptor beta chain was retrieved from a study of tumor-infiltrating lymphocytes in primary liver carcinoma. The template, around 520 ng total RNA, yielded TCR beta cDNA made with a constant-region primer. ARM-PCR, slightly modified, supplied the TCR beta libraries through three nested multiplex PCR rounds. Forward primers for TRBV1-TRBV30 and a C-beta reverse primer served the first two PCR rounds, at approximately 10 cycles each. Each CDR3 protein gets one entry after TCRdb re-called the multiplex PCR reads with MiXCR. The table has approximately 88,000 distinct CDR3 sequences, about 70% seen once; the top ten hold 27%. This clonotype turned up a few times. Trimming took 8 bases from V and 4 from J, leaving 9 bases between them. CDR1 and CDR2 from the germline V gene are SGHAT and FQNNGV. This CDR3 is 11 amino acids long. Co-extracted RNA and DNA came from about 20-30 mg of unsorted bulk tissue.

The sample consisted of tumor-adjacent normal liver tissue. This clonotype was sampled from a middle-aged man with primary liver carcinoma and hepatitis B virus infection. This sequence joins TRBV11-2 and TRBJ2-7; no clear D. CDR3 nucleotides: TGTGCCAGCGGACGGTCTTACGAGCAGTACTTC. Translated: CASGRSYEQYF. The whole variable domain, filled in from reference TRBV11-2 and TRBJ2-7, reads EAGVAQSPRYKIIEKRQSVAFWCNPISGHATLYWYQQILGQGPKLLIQFQNNGVVDDSQLPKDRFSAERLKGVDSTLKIQPAKLEDSAVYLCASGRSYEQYFGPGTRLTVT.